This entry describes one T cell receptor (beta chain). Its antigen is still unknown. It has no much larger one-base neighbor in the sample; base qualities were not kept. The immunoSEQ Assay, a bias-controlled multiplex PCR, was used to amplify TCRbeta CDR3 regions from genomic DNA. Per the authors' processing: Within the assay, amplification of reference gene primers was used to estimate how many nucleated cells each sample contained. Sequence reads were collapsed and filtered to measure the absolute abundance of every unique TCRbeta CDR3 rearrangement. Productive Simpson clonality was computed per sample as the square root of Simpson's diversity index over productive rearrangements. This immuneACCESS table, as held by TCRdb, lists in-frame sequences with V and J called but not all clones. Of the missing ones, under half trace to an unresolved V gene in checked studies; the others have no known cause. D and trimming come from the DNA, and the V and J calls and clone size come from that table. The sample table contains 130,000 or so clones; only one count was recorded for more than 65% of them. The ten largest clones take up approximately 2.1% of the sample.

At the junction V is shortened by 8 bases and J by 8 bases; bases outside the gene matches: 13. The CDR3, from cysteine to phenylalanine, totals 15 residues. Kept here is only the CDR3 DNA, which spans 45 bases and is read in frame from base 1. Taken from the germline V gene (reference sequence), the CDR1 and CDR2 loops are SEHNR and FQNEAQ. The collaborating institutions used their own protocols to collect whole blood in K2EDTA tubes. For TCRbeta analysis, collaborator samples were shipped as frozen whole blood, as isolated PBMCs, or as DNA extracted from either sample type. This sample is part of a study of blood T cell repertoires in COVID-19 (dated by TCRdb to 2020 to 2021). About the investigation overall: Collaborator samples came from the United States, Italy and Spain and covered acute and convalescent phases of COVID-19. The prospective study material was composed of cDNA or gDNA derived from T cells, B-cell-depleted T cells, or PBMCs. Subjects who had been exposed to COVID-19, were actively infected with it, or had recovered from it provided the deeply sampled blood TCRbeta repertoires that made up the dataset. The repertoires were made available in a free public database intended to serve as a resource for research on the immune response to SARS-CoV-2. The samples were drawn from two sources: the first 160 participants of the ongoing ImmuneRACE study, and 1,000 to 1,500 subjects contributed by 6 global collaborators. A de-identified subject ID, COVID-19 status, age in years and sex were almost always included in the sample metadata. Where HLA class I and class II types were available, the types were taken from metadata supplied by the sample provider, not from assay-based typing. The paper as a whole reports these results and caveats: The amount of clinical and demographic metadata varied by source and participant and was provided uncurated.

The sequence derives from a woman aged 70-85 years with acute or convalescent COVID-19. The V and J segments used are TRBV7-9 and TRBJ2-1, with 9 central nucleotides matching TRBD2. The sequenced sample consisted of peripheral blood. The DNA reads TGTGCCAGCTCTATTACGGGCGGGGGGGCCTATGAGCAGTTCTTC. Translated, this gives CASSITGGGAYEQFF.